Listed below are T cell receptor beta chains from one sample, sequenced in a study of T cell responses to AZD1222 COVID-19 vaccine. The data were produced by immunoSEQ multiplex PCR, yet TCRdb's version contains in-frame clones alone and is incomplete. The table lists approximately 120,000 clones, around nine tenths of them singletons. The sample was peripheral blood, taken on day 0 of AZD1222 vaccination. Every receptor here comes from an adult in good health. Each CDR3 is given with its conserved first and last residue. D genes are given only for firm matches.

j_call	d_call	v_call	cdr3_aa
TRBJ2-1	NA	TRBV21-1	CASSTWGPIRDEQFF
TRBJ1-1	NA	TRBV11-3	CASSLSWDTTEAFF
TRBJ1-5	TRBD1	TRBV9	CASSGDRGNQPQHF
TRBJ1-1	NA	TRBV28	CASSFLDTMNTEAFF
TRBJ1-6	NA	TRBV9	CASSVAGATGSSPLHF
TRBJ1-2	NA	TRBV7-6	CASSLADGAGRNGYTF
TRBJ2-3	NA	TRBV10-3	CAISEFKDTQYF
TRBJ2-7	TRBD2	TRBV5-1	CASSGRGTSVPSYEQYF
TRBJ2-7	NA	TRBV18	CASSPNGYEQYF
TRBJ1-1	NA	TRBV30	CACYGAMNTEAFF
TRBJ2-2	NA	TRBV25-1	CASSEGIGMNTGELFF
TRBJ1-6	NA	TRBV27	CASSLTGGGSSYNSPLHF
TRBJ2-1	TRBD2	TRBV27	CASSLGSSGGDEQFF
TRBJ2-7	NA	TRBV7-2	CASSPRAPNYEQYF
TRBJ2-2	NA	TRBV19	CASKYGAANTGELFF
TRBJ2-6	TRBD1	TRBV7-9	CASSEWDRDSGANVLTF
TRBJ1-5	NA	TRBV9	CASSVTAGTNQPQHF
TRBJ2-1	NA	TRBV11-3	CASSHQEGWGHNEQFF
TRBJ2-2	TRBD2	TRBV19	CASSILAGEHGELFF
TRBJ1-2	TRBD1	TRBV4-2	CASSRSQGRGHGYTF
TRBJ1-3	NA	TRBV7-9	CASSFPAGRGNTIYF
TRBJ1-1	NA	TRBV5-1	CASSFRGGTEAFF
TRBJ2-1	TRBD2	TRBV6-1	CASSEAASGGAYNEQFF
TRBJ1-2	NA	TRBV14	CASSQDRGYGYTF
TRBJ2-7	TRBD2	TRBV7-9	CASSRTSGERQYF
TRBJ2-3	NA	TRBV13	CASRLRTRPDTQYF
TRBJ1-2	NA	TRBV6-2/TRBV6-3	CASSNPGFYGYTF
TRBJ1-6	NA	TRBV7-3	CASSLGGSLNSPLHF